The T cell receptor beta chain under discussion was sequenced for a study of cytomegalovirus exposure and HLA in healthy donors. Study background: Clustering assigned 81% of the roughly 400 genotyped donors to the Caucasian-associated ancestry cluster. Findings and caveats of the study: As was reported, the HLA-A and HLA-B alleles of most subjects were accurately predicted from TCR beta sequences. There was a cluster of highly shared sequence variants that was likely a sequencing artifact.

Worth noting for this clone: Its matching antigen is unknown.

The study sampled nominally healthy donors, though unrecorded immune exposures were likely. Amplification used 60 Vbeta primers and 13 Jbeta primers. Profiled with immunoSEQ multiplex PCR; TCRdb holds only in-frame clones, not every one. The table shows more than 200,000 clones, with roughly 84% occurring only once. Germline V CDR1 and CDR2: SGHAT, FQNNGV. This CDR3 contains 16 residues. V was pared by 5 bases and J by 0 bases, with 5 bases of the junction left unmatched. Sequenced input: PBMCs. This clonotype was obtained from a girl aged 5 to 17 in good health and CMV-seronegative. This sequence joins TRBV11-2 and TRBJ2-2; 8 bases agree with TRBD2. The CDR3 coding sequence is TGTGCCAGCAGCCGCATAGCGGGAACGAACACCGGGGAGCTGTTTTTT. Amino acids: CASSRIAGTNTGELFF.